The clone carrying this T cell receptor (beta chain) was recorded many times. The antigen is not known. This entry comes from a study of CD8 T cells in ankylosing spondylitis. Regarding the study as a whole: Eight or nine highly homologous variants formed a TCR beta motif that appeared characteristic of ankylosing spondylitis blood. Peripheral blood samples showed relatively rare disease-linked clones, and these clones were CD8+.

The CDR3 extends over 15 amino acids. Trimming shortened V by 3 bases and J by 1 base, and 12 bases separated the two germline ends. TCRdb reprocessed the 5' RACE reads via MiXCR and lists one record per CDR3 protein. This repertoire shows around 250,000 distinct CDR3 sequences, roughly a tenth found once; its top ten account for less than 8%. This receptor was taken from a male donor with ankylosing spondylitis or in good health (not recorded which). The rearrangement links TRBV12-3 or TRBV12-4 to TRBJ1-1; D perhaps matches TRBD1 (6 bases). Input material: blood, either unsorted or a sorted T cell fraction (not recorded which). The CDR3 DNA sequence: TGTGCCAGCAGTTTCCGAGGGGGGTCGAACACTGAAGCTTTCTTT. This translates into CASSFRGGSNTEAFF.